A single sample gave rise to the 2 T cell receptor beta chains below, sequenced in a study of T cell responses to AZD1222 COVID-19 vaccine. This table comes from immunoSEQ multiplex PCR, and its TCRdb copy is limited to in-frame clones, with some not included. In the table there are tens of thousands of clones, about three quarters of which are singletons. Sequences were derived from peripheral blood, sampled on day 0 of AZD1222 vaccination. The receptors derive from an adult in good health.

J is TRBJ1-2 and V is TRBV7-9; unclear D gene. With 1 base removed from V and 8 bases from J, the gap between germline ends came to 8 bases. Germline values: CDR1 SEHNR, CDR2 FQNEAQ (reference sequence). This CDR3 region has 12 residues. The CDR3 reads CASSLDGRGYTF. CDR3 sequence (DNA): TGTGCCAGCAGCTTAGACGGGAGGGGCTACACCTTC.

V is TRBV7-7 and J is TRBJ2-3; maybe TRBD2 (7 bases). Germline V lookup: CDR1 SSHAT, CDR2 FNYEAQ (reference sequence). The CDR3 is 15 amino acids. CDR3 DNA sequence: TGTGCTAGCTCCCCAGTTGGCGGGGGCGCAGATACGCAGTATTTT. This translates into CASSPVGGGADTQYF.